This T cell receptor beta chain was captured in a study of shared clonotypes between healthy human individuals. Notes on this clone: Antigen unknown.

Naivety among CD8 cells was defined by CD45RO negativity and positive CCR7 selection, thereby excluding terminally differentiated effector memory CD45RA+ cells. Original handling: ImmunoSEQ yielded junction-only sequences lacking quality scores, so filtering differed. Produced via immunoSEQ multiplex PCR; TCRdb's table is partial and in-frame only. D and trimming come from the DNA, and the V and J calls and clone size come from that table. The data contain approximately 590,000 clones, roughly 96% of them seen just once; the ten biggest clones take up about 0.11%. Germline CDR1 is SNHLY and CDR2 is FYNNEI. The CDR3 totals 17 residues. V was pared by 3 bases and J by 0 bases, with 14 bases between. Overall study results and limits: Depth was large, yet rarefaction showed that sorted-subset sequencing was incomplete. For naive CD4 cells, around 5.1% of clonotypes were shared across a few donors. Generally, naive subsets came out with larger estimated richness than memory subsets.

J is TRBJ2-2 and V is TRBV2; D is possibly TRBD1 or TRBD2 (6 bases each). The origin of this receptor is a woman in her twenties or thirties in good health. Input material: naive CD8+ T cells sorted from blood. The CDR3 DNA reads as TGTGCCAGCAGTGATAGGGGGACTCTGACGAACACCGGGGAGCTGTTTTTT. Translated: CASSDRGTLTNTGELFF. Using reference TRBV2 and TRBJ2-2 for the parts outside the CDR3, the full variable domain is EPEVTQTPSHQVTQMGQEVILRCVPISNHLYFYWYRQILGQKVEFLVSFYNNEISEKSEIFDDQFSVERPDGSNFTLKIRSTKLEDSAMYFCASSDRGTLTNTGELFFGEGSRLTVL.